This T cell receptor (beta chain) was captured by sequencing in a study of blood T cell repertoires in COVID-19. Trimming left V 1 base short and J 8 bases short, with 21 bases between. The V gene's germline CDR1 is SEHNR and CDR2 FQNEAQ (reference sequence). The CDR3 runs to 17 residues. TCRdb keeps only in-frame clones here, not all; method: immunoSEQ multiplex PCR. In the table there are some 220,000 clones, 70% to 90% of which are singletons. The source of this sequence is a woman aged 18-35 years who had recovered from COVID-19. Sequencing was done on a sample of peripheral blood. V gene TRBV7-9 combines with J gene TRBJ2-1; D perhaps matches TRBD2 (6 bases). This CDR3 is CASSLVVAGLPKDEQFF. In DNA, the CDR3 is TGTGCCAGCAGCTTAGTCGTGGCGGGGCTGCCTAAGGATGAGCAGTTCTTC.